This TCR beta chain was recorded in a study of blood T cell repertoires in COVID-19. Turning to the study itself: Some COVID-19 samples were acute and others convalescent; all came from the United States, Italy and Spain.

Per the original methods: Quantification of nucleated cells was approximated via reference gene primer amplification. Generated by immunoSEQ multiplex PCR, the TCRdb table keeps only in-frame clones and is missing some. V, J and clone size are taken as reported in that table, and D and trimming were inferred from the DNA itself. Among tens of thousands of clones listed, around 84% were seen once. After removal of 2 bases from V and 5 bases from J, the junction contained 2 bases not matched to a gene. The CDR3 contains 13 residues. CDR1 is SGHTA, CDR2 FQGNSA, per germline. The source is a man in his fifties or sixties with acute or convalescent COVID-19. Sequences were obtained from peripheral blood. This sequence joins TRBV7-2 and TRBJ1-2, with 7 nucleotides matching TRBD1. This CDR3 reads CASSLTGEYGYTF. CDR3 bases: TGTGCCAGCAGCTTAACAGGGGAATATGGCTACACCTTC.